The next 5 T cell receptor beta chains were all read from a single sample in a study of blood T cell repertoires in COVID-19. TCRdb's table, derived via immunoSEQ multiplex PCR, lists solely in-frame clones and lacks some. The table records around 100,000 clones, around 90% of them present only once. The material sequenced was peripheral blood. Receptors originate from a human donor in a cohort sampled during active COVID-19.

The DNA for the CDR3 is TGTGCCAGCACGGACAGGGAAACGAACACCGGGGAGCTGTTTTTT. Residues: CASTDRETNTGELFF. The chain has TRBV7-8 and TRBJ2-2; 8 nucleotides agree with TRBD1. The CDR3 length is 15 residues. Germline V CDR1 and CDR2: SGHVS, FQNEAQ. V shed 7 bases and J 0 bases; nucleotides not matched to a gene: 4.

This chain connects TRBV9 to TRBJ2-5, with 7 bases aligning to TRBD1. The CDR3 contains 15 residues. CDR1 is SGDLS, CDR2 YYNGEE, per germline. Trimming cost V 3 bases and J 7 bases; bases outside gene matches: 12. DNA of the CDR3: TGTGCCAGCAGCGGCGAGACAGGGAGTCCGGGGACCCAGTACTTC. Translating it yields CASSGETGSPGTQYF.

The chain recombines TRBV28 with TRBJ1-2; TRBD1 is a possible D gene (6 bases). CDR3 length: 15 amino acids. V dropped 6 bases and J dropped 1 base, with 15 bases sitting between them. Looked up from germline, CDR1 is MDHEN and CDR2 is SYDVKM. CDR3 DNA: TGTGCCAGCAGACAGACAGGAGTCTTTAACTATGGCTACACCTTC. It is translated as CASRQTGVFNYGYTF.

The chain is built from TRBV7-9 and TRBJ2-3; 14 bases agree with TRBD2. From germline, CDR1 is SEHNR and CDR2 FQNEAQ (reference sequence). The CDR3 extends over 18 amino acids. V lost 8 bases to trimming and J lost 1 base; unmatched junction nucleotides: 11. The CDR3 protein is CASDRTSGRRGRTDTQYF. The CDR3 DNA follows: TGTGCCAGCGACCGGACTAGCGGGAGGAGGGGACGCACAGATACGCAGTATTTT. Drawing the rest from reference TRBV7-9 and TRBJ2-3, the complete variable domain is DTGVSQNPRHKITKRGQNVTFRCDPISEHNRLYWYRQTLGQGPEFLTYFQNEAQLEKSRLLSDRFSAERPKGSFSTLEIQRTEQGDSAMYLCASDRTSGRRGRTDTQYFGPGTRLTVL.

This clone was observed a single time. V usage is TRBV7-6 and J usage is TRBJ2-7; TRBD2 matches 8 bases. The CDR3 loop spans 16 amino acids. Germline assignment: CDR1 SGHVS and CDR2 FNYEAQ. V dropped 1 base and J dropped 1; count of bases not matched to a gene: 6. The CDR3 region is CASSLGAGDPSYEQYF. CDR3 DNA sequence: TGTGCCAGCAGCTTAGGAGCGGGAGATCCTTCCTACGAGCAGTACTTC.